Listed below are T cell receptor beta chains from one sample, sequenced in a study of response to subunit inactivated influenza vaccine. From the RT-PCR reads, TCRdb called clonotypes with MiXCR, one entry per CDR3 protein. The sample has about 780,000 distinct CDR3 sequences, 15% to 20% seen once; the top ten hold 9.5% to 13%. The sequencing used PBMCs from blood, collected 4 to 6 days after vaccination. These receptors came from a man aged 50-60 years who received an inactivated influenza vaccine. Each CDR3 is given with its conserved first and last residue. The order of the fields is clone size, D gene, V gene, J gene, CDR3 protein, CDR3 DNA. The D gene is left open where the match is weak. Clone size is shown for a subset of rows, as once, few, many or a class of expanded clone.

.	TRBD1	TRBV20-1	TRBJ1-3	CSAFGTGAKAGNTIYF	TGCAGTGCCTTCGGGACAGGGGCAAAGGCTGGAAACACCATATATTTT
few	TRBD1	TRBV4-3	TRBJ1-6	CASSLQGAHSPLHF	TGCGCCAGCAGCCTACAGGGGGCTCATTCACCCCTCCACTTT
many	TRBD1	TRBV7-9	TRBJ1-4	CASSSVTGEEKLFF	TGTGCCAGCAGCTCGGTAACAGGGGAGGAAAAACTGTTTTTT
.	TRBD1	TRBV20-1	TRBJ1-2	CSARGSSRQGGYGYTF	TGCAGTGCTAGGGGTTCCTCCAGACAGGGCGGCTATGGCTACACCTTC
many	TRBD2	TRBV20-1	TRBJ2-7	CSALAGAHEQYF	TGCAGTGCGCTAGCGGGAGCCCACGAGCAGTACTTC
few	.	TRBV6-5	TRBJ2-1	CASSYPTDYNEQFF	TGTGCCAGCAGTTACCCCACAGATTACAATGAGCAGTTCTTC
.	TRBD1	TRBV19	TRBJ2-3	CASSAGQGWSDTQYF	TGTGCCAGTAGTGCGGGACAGGGATGGTCGGATACGCAGTATTTT
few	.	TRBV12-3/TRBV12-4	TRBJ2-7	CASSLALYYEQYF	TGTGCCAGCAGTTTGGCATTATACTACGAGCAGTACTTC
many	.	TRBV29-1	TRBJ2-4	CSVGQRTEGIQYF	TGCAGCGTTGGGCAACGCACAGAGGGCATTCAGTACTTC
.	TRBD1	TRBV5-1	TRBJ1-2	CASSLSDRAYGYTF	TGCGCCAGCAGCTTGTCTGACAGGGCCTATGGCTACACCTTC
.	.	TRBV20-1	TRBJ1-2	CSARDSAQIYGYTF	TGCAGTGCTAGAGATAGCGCACAAATCTATGGCTACACCTTC
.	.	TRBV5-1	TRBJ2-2	CASSLRASGTGELFF	TGCGCCAGCAGCTTGCGGGCCAGTGGGACCGGGGAGCTGTTTTTT
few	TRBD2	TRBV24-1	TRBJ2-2	CATSDSGTSGRTGELFF	TGTGCCACCAGTGACTCAGGGACTAGCGGGAGAACCGGGGAGCTGTTTTTT
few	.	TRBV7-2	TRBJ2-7	CASSLPGREEQYF	TGTGCCAGCAGCTTACCAGGGCGAGAAGAGCAGTACTTC
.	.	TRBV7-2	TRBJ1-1	CASSPPRGNTEAFF	TGTGCCAGCAGCCCCCCCCGGGGAAACACTGAAGCTTTCTTT
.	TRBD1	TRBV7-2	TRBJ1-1	CASSITQGGRRNTEAFF	TGTGCCAGCAGTATTACCCAGGGGGGGCGCAGGAACACTGAAGCTTTCTTT
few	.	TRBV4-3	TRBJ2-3	CASSQETPGVGDTQYF	TGCGCCAGCAGCCAAGAGACGCCAGGGGTTGGAGATACGCAGTATTTT
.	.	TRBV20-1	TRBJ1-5	CSATRRYQPQHF	TGCAGTGCAACAAGACGGTATCAGCCCCAGCATTTT
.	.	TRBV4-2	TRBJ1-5	CASSQEVPSNQPHHF	TGTGCCAGCAGCCAGGAGGTCCCTAGCAATCAGCCCCACCATTTT
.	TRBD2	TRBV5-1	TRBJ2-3	CASSSDTSGRARDTQYF	TGCGCCAGCAGCTCGGATACTAGCGGGAGGGCCAGAGATACGCAGTATTTT
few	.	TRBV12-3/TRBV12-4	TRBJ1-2	CASSLSGSGYTF	TGCGCCAGCAGCTTGTCGGGATCTGGCTACACCTTC
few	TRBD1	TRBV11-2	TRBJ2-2	CASSSDRGRNTGELFF	TGTGCCAGCAGCTCGGACAGGGGAAGGAACACCGGGGAGCTGTTTTTT
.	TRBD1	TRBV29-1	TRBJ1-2	CSVPGQGNRGYTF	TGCAGCGTTCCGGGACAGGGGAATCGGGGCTACACCTTC
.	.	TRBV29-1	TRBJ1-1	CSVQLRGLQAFF	TGCAGCGTTCAACTGAGGGGGTTACAAGCTTTCTTT
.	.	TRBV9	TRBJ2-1	CASSAGGNYYNEQFF	TGTGCCAGCAGCGCAGGAGGGAATTACTACAATGAGCAGTTCTTC
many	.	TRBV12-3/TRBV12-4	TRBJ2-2	CASRRQVVDTGELFF	TGTGCCAGCAGAAGACAGGTAGTGGACACCGGGGAGCTGTTTTTT
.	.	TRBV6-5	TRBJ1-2	CASSYSRAGESGYTF	TGTGCCAGCAGTTACTCGAGGGCAGGGGAGAGTGGCTACACCTTC
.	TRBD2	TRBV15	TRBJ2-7	CATSSGLAGGPAFSSYEQYF	TGTGCCACCAGCAGCGGACTAGCGGGGGGCCCGGCGTTTAGCTCCTACGAGCAGTACTTC
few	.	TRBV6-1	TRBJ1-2	CASSARGTNYGYTF	TGTGCCAGCAGTGCCAGAGGAACCAACTATGGCTACACCTTC
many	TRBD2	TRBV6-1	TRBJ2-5	CASSPVMTSGSLGETQYF	TGTGCCAGCAGTCCCGTGATGACTAGCGGGAGTTTAGGGGAGACCCAGTACTTC
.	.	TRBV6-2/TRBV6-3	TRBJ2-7	CASREVGVSSYEQYF	TGTGCCAGCAGGGAGGTCGGGGTAAGCTCCTACGAGCAGTACTTC